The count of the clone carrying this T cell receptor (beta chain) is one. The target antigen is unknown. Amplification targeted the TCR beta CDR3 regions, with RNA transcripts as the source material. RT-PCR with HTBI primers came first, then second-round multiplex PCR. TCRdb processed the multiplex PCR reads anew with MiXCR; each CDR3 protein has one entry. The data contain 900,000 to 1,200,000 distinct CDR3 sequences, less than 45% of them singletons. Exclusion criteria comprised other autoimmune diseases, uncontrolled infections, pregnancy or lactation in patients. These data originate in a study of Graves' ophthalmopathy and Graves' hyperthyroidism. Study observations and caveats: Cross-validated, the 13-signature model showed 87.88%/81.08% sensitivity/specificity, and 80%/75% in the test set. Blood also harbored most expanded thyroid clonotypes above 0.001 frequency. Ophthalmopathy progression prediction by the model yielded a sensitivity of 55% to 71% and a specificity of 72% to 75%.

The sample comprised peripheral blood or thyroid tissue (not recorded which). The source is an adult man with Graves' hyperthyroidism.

The CDR3 protein is CAIKMGAYEQYF. In nucleotides, the CDR3 is TGTGCCATCAAAATGGGGGCCTACGAGCAGTACTTC. The V call is TRBV10-3, the J call TRBJ2-7; either TRBD1 or TRBD2 may fit D (5 bases each). The CDR3 has 12 residues. Trimming took 7 bases from V and 2 from J, leaving 9 bases between them. The germline V gene encodes CDR1 ENHRY and CDR2 SYGVKD.